This is a list of T cell receptor beta chains from one sample in a study of shared clonotypes between healthy human individuals. Sequenced by immunoSEQ multiplex PCR; TCRdb stores in-frame clones only, minus some. The repertoire includes approximately 480,000 clones, approximately 79% of them detected once, and roughly an eighth sits in the top ten. Input material: PBMCs. Source of these receptors: a woman aged 35 to 49 in good health. Some clones in this sample may be carry-over from other donors' samples. Each CDR3 is given with its conserved first and last residue. Fields, in order: CDR3 protein, CDR3 DNA, V gene, CDR3 length, clone size, J gene, D gene. A D gene is named only where the DNA matches it firmly. Expanded clones are given a class, and other clones once, few, many or no size at all.

CASSVVRGVRADTQYF,TGTGCCAGCAGCGTAGTAAGGGGGGTGCGGGCAGATACGCAGTATTTT,TRBV9,16,-,TRBJ2-3,-
CASSQGGGTPTDTQYF,TGTGCCAGCAGCCAAGGGGGCGGGACTCCCACAGATACGCAGTATTTT,TRBV4-2,16,-,TRBJ2-3,-
CASSVTGGAGELFF,TGTGCCAGTTCCGTGACAGGGGGCGCCGGGGAGCTGTTTTTT,TRBV19,14,-,TRBJ2-2,TRBD1
CAWSRRNTGELFF,TGTGCCTGGAGTCGGCGAAACACCGGGGAGCTGTTTTTT,TRBV30,13,-,TRBJ2-2,-
CASRTWLAGGPDYNEQFF,TGTGCCAGCAGGACGTGGCTAGCGGGAGGACCCGATTACAATGAGCAGTTCTTC,TRBV11-1,18,-,TRBJ2-1,TRBD2
CAGRGGMNYEQYF,TGTGCCGGGCGAGGCGGGATGAATTACGAGCAGTACTTC,TRBV30,13,-,TRBJ2-7,-
CASLAETDTQYF,TGTGCCAGCTTGGCAGAGACAGATACGCAGTATTTT,TRBV18,12,few,TRBJ2-3,-
CAWSVGDGGNVLTF,TGTGCCTGGAGTGTGGGGGATGGAGGCAACGTCCTGACTTTC,TRBV30,14,-,TRBJ2-6,-
CASSLEWGSYEQYF,TGTGCCAGCAGCTTAGAGTGGGGATCCTACGAGCAGTACTTC,TRBV11-2,14,-,TRBJ2-7,-
CASSVAGTPGNEQYF,TGTGCCAGCAGCGTAGCCGGGACCCCGGGGAACGAGCAGTACTTC,TRBV9,15,-,TRBJ2-7,-
CASSAPNTDTQYF,TGTGCCAGCAGTGCCCCTAATACAGATACGCAGTATTTT,TRBV28,13,many,TRBJ2-3,-
CAWSVSGDYEQYF,TGTGCCTGGAGCGTCTCAGGCGACTACGAGCAGTACTTC,TRBV30,13,once,TRBJ2-7,-
CASSDRLAGYNEQFF,TGTGCCAGCAGCGATCGACTAGCGGGTTACAATGAGCAGTTCTTC,TRBV7-9,15,-,TRBJ2-1,TRBD2